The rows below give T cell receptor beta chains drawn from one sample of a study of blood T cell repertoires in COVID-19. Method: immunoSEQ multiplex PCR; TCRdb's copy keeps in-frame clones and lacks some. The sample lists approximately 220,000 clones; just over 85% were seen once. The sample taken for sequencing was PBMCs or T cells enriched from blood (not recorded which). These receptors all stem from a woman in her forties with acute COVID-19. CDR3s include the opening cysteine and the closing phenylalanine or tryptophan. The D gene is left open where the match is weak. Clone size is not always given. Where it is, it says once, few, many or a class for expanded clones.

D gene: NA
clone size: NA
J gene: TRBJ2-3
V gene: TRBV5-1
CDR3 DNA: TGCGCCAGCAGCTTAGTGACAGGAGATACGCAGTATTTT
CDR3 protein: CASSLVTGDTQYF

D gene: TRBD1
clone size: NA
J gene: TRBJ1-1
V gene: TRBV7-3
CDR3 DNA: TGTGCCAGCAGCTTAATAAGGGGGCGAGGCACTGAAGCTTTCTTT
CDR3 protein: CASSLIRGRGTEAFF

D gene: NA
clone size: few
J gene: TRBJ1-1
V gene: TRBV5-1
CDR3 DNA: TGCGCCAGCAGCTTGGGGGCGAACACTGAAGCTTTCTTT
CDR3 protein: CASSLGANTEAFF

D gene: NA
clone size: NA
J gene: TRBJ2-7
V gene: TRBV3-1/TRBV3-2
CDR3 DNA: TGTGCCAGCAGCCCCCACTCTGGAGGGGTCGGGTGGTTGGGCGAGCAGTACTTC
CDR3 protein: CASSPHSGGVGWLGEQYF

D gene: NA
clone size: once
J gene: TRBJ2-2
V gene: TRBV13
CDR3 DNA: TGTGCCAGCAGCCTAACCGGACATTCGCCCACCGGGGAGCTGTTTTTT
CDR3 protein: CASSLTGHSPTGELFF

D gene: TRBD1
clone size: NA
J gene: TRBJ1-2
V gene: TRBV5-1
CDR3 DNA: TGCGCCAGCAGCTATGCCGGGACAGCCCGGAACTATGGCTACACCTTC
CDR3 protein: CASSYAGTARNYGYTF

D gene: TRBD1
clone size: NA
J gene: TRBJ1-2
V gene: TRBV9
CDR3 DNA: TGTGCCAGCAGCGGAAAGGACAGGGGGGCCTATGGCTACACCTTC
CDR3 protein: CASSGKDRGAYGYTF

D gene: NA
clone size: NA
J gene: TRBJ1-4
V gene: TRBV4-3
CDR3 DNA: TGCGCCAGCAGCCAAGATATTGGGGGGTGGAGTGAAAAACTGTTTTTT
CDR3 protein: CASSQDIGGWSEKLFF

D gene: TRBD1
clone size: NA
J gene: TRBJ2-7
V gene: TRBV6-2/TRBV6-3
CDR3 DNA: TGTGCCAGCAGTTACTCGGACAGGGGAATCTACGAGCAGTACTTC
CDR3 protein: CASSYSDRGIYEQYF

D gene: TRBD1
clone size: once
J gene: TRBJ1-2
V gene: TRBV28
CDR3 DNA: TGTGCCAGCAGTCCGTACCAGGGGGCGAGTAATTATGGCTACACCTTC
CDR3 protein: CASSPYQGASNYGYTF

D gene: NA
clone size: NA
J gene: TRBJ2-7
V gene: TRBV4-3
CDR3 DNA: TGCGCCAGCAGCCAAGATAGGATCCTCTCGGGCGAGCAGTACTTC
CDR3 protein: CASSQDRILSGEQYF

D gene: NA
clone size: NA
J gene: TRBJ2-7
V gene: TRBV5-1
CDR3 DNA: TGCGCCAGCAGCGCCTCGACAGACCTTTACGAGCAGTACTTC
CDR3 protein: CASSASTDLYEQYF

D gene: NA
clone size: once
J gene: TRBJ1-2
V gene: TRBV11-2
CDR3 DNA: TGTGCCAGCAACACAGGCCCCCGGACGTATGGCTACACCTTC
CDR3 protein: CASNTGPRTYGYTF

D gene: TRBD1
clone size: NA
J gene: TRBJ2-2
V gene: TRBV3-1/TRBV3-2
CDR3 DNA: TGTGCCAGCAGCGCCACAGGGGGCGACACCGGGGAGCTGTTTTTT
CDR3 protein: CASSATGGDTGELFF

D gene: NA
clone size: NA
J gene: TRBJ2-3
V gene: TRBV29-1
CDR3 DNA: TGCAGCGTTGGATTTGCGGATACGCAGTATTTT
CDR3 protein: CSVGFADTQYF

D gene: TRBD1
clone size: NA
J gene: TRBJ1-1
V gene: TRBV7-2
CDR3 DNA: TGTGCCAGCAGCCGGACAGGTCTTATGAACACTGAAGCTTTCTTT
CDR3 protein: CASSRTGLMNTEAFF

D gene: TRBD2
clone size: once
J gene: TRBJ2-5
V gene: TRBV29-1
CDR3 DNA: TGCAGCGTTCCTAGCGGGGGGAATCAAGAGACCCAGTACTTC
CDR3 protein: CSVPSGGNQETQYF

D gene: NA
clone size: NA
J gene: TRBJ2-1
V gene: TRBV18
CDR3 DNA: TGTGCCAGCTCACCAGAGCCCTCCTACAATGAGCAGTTCTTC
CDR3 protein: CASSPEPSYNEQFF

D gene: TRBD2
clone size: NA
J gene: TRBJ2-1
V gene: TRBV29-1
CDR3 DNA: TGCAGCGTTGTTATGACTAGCGGGGCACCCTATGAGCAGTTCTTC
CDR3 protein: CSVVMTSGAPYEQFF

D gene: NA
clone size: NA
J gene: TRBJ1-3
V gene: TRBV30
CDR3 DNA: TGTGCCTGGACAGGGTCCTCTGGAAACACCATATATTTT
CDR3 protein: CAWTGSSGNTIYF

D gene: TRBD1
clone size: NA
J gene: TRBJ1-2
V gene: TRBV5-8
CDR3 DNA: TGTGCCAGCAGGGGGACAGATTATGGCTACACCTTC
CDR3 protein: CASRGTDYGYTF

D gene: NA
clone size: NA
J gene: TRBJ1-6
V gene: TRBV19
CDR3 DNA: TGTGCCAGTAGTCAGGACAGTTATTCACCCCTCCACTTT
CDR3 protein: CASSQDSYSPLHF

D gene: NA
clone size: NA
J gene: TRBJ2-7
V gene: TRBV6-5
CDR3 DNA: TGTGCCAGCAGTTACGGTGCGGTGCAGTACTTC
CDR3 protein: CASSYGAVQYF

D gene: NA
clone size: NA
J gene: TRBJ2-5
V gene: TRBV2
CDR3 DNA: TGTGCCAGCAGCCAGGAGACCCAGTACTTC
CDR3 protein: CASSQETQYF

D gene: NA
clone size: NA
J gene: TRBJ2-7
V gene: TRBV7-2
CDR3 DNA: TGTGCCAGCAGCTTAGTCGCAGTCTCCTACGAGCAGTACTTC
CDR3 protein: CASSLVAVSYEQYF

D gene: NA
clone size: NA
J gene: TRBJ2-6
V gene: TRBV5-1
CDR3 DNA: TGCGCCAGCAGCTTATCCCTTGGCAGGGCGAGCTCTGGGGCCAACGTCCTGACTTTC
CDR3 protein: CASSLSLGRASSGANVLTF

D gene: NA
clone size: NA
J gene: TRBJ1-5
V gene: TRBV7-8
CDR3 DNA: TGTGCCAGCAGCTTAGCCGAGCAGGGGCACAGCAATCAGCCCCAGCATTTT
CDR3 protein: CASSLAEQGHSNQPQHF

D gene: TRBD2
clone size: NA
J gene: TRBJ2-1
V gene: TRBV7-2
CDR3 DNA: TGTGCCAGCAGCGCGCGGACTAGCGGGGGGGCCTTATACAATGAGCAGTTCTTC
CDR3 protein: CASSARTSGGALYNEQFF

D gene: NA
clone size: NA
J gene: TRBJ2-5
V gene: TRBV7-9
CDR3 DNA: TGTGCCAGCAGCTTAACTGTGGTCGATCAAGAGACCCAGTACTTC
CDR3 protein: CASSLTVVDQETQYF

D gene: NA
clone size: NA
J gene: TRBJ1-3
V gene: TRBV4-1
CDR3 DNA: TGCGCCAGCAGCCCCCTCGGCCGACACCCCTCTGGAAACACCATATATTTT
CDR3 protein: CASSPLGRHPSGNTIYF

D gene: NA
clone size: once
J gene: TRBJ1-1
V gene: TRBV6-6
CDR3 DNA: TGTGCCAGCAGTTACTCGGGCTTCAGGGACACTGAAGCTTTCTTT
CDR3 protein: CASSYSGFRDTEAFF

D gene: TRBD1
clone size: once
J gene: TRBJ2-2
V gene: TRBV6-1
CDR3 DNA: TGTGCCAGCAGTGTGAAAAATACAGGGGGCGCCGGGACCGGGGAGCTGTTTTTT
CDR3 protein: CASSVKNTGGAGTGELFF

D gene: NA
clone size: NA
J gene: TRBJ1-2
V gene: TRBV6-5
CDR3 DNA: TGTGCCAGCAGCCAGCGGCTAGGGGGAAATGGCTACACCTTC
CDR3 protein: CASSQRLGGNGYTF

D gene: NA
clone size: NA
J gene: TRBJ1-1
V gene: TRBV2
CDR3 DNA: TGTGCCAGGGGTTTCGGTACAGGGTGGGGAACTGAAGCTTTCTTT
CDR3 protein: CARGFGTGWGTEAFF

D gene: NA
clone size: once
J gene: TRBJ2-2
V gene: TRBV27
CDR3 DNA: TGTGCCAGCAATTTGGGCAGGGCCGACACCGGGGAGCTGTTTTTT
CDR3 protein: CASNLGRADTGELFF

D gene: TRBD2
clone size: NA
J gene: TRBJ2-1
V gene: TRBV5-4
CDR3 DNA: TGTGCCAGCAGCTTGGGCGGGACTAGGTCCTACAATGAGCAGTTCTTC
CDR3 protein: CASSLGGTRSYNEQFF

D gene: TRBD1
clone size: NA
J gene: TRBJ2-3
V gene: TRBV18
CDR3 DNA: TGTGCCAGCTCACCGGGACAGGGAAGCACAGATACGCAGTATTTT
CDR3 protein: CASSPGQGSTDTQYF

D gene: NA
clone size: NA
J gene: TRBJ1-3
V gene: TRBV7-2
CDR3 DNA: TGTGCCAGCAGCCCCACTCGGGGGTTGTCTGGAAACACCATATATTTT
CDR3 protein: CASSPTRGLSGNTIYF

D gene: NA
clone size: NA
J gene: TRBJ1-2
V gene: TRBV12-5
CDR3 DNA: TGTGCTAGTGGTTCCTTTACAGGGTTTAACTATGGCTACACCTTC
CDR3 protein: CASGSFTGFNYGYTF

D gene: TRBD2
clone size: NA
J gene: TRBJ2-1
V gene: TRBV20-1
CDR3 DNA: TGCAGTGCTAGTTCTAGCGGGGGCCCCCCGTTCTTC
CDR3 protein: CSASSSGGPPFF

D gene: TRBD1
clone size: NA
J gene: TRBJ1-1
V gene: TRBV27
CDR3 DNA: TGTGCCAGCAGTTTGGGGACAGGGGGGAAAGCTTTCTTT
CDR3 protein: CASSLGTGGKAFF

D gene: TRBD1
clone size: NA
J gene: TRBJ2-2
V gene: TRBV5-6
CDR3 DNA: TGTGCCAGCAGCTTGACCTGGGACAGGGGGATCACCGGGGAGCTGTTTTTT
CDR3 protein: CASSLTWDRGITGELFF

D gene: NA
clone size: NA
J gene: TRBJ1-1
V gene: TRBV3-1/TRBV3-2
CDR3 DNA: TGTGCCAGCAGCCCGTGGAGGGAAGATTTTCAAGCTTTCTTT
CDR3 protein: CASSPWREDFQAFF

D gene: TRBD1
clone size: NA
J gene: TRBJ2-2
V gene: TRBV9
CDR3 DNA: TGTGCCAGCAGCCGGACAGGGGTGATCACCGGGGAGCTGTTTTTT
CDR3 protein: CASSRTGVITGELFF

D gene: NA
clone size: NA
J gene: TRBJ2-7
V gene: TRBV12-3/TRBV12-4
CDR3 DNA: TGTGCCAGCAGTTTTTACTACGAGCAGTACTTC
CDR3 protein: CASSFYYEQYF

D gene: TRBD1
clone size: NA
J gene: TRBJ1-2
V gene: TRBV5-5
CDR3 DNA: TGTGCCAGCAGCTGGAGGGACAGCACCTATGGCTACACCTTC
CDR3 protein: CASSWRDSTYGYTF

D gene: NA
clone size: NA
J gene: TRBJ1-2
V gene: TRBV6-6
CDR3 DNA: TGTGCCAGCATCCCAAAGGGGCAGCACTATGGCTACACCTTC
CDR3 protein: CASIPKGQHYGYTF

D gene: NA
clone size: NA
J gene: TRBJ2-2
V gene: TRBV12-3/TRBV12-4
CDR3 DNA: TGTGCCAGCAGTCCCCCCCGGACCGGGGAGCTGTTTTTT
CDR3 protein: CASSPPRTGELFF

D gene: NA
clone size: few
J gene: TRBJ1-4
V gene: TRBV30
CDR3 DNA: TGTGCCTGGGCGAATGAAAAACTGTTTTTT
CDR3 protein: CAWANEKLFF